This T cell receptor beta chain originates from a study of blood T cells in healthy people across ages. Findings and caveats of the study: Because sorting was not performed, PBMCs prevented conclusive naive versus antigen-experienced comparison.

This clonotype was found a few times. No antigen is known for it. Primed by a sample-barcoded 5' primer and a J-beta primer mix, a second PCR proceeded for roughly 7 to 12 cycles. TCRdb redid the calling of the 5' RACE reads with MiXCR, one entry per CDR3 protein. This table has over 450,000 distinct CDR3 sequences, around 24% appearing once. The ends lost 6 bases at V and 2 bases at J; junction bases unmatched: 4. The CDR3 is made up of 17 amino acids. Isolated PBMCs totaled at least 7 million in each sample. These same records also appear under a second study, on T cells of mothers and their children. In that study: Nine systemically healthy Caucasian donors: three mothers, six children. Mothers and children who were related shared slightly more overlap than unrelated pairs, but not significantly more.

Source material: blood. The chain uses TRBV12-3 or TRBV12-4 and TRBJ2-1; 16 positions agree with TRBD2. The sequence was collected from a boy younger than 18 in good health. The CDR3 nucleotides are TGTGCCAGCAGCCCCGGGACTAGCGGGAGGGCCTACAATGAGCAGTTCTTC. Its protein is CASSPGTSGRAYNEQFF.